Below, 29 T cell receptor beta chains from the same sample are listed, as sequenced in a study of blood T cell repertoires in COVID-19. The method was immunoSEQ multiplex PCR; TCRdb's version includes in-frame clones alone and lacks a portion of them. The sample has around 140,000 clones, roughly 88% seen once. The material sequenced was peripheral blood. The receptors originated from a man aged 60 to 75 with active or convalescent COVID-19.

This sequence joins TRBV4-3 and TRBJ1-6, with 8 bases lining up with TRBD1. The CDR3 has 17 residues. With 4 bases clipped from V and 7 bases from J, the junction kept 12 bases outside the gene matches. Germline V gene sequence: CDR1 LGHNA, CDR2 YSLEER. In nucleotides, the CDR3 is TGCGCCAGCAGCCCTCATGCGACAGGGGAAGGCAATTCACCCCTCCACTTT. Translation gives CASSPHATGEGNSPLHF.

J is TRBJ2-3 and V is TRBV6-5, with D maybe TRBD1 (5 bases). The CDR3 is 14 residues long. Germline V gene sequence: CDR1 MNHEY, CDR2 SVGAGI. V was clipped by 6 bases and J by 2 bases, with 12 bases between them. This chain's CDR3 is CASRGPFYTDTQYF. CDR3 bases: TGTGCCAGCAGGGGGCCATTTTACACAGATACGCAGTATTTT.

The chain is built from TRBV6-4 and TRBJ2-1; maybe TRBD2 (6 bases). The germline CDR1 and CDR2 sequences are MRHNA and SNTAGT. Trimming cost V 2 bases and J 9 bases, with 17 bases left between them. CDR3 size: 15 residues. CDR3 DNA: TGTGCCAGCAGTGACGGGGCGGGAATCCCCGGTGAGCAGTTCTTC. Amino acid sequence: CASSDGAGIPGEQFF.

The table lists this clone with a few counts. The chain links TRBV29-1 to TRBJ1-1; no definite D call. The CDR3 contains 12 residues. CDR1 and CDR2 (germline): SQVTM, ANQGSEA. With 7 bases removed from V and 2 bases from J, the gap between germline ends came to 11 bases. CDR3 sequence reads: CSGGPFNTEAFF. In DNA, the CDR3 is TGCAGCGGGGGTCCGTTCAACACTGAAGCTTTCTTT.

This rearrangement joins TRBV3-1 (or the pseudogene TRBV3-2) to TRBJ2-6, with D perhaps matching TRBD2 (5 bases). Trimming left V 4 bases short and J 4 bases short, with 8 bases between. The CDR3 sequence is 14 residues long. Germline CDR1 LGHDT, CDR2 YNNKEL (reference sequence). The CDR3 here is CASSPRGGANVLTF. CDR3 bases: TGTGCCAGCAGCCCCCGCGGGGGGGCCAACGTCCTGACTTTC.

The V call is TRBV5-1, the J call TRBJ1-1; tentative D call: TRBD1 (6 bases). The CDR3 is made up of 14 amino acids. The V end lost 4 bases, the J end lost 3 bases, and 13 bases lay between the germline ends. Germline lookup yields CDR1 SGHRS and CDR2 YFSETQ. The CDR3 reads CASSRGTTDTEAFF. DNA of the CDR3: TGCGCCAGCAGCAGAGGGACAACGGACACTGAAGCTTTCTTT.

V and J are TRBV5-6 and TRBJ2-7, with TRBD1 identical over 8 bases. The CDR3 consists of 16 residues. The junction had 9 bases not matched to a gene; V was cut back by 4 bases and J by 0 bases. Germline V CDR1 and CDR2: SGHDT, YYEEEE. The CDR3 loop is CASSQLGGQASYEQYF. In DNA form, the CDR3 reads TGTGCCAGCAGCCAACTTGGGGGACAGGCCTCCTACGAGCAGTACTTC.

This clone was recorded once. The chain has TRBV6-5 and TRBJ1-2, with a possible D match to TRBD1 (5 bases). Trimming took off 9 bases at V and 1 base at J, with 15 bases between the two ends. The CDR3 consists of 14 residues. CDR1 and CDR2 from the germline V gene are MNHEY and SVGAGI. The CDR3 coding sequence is TGTGCCAGTTCTCAGGGTTCCCGTAACTATGGCTACACCTTC. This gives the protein CASSQGSRNYGYTF.

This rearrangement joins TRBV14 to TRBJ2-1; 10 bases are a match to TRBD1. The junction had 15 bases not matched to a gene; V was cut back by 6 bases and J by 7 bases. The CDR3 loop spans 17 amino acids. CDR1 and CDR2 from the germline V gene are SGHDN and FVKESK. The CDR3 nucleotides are TGTGCCAGCAGTCCTACTTCCGGGACAGGGGCCGTAAATGAGCAGTTCTTC. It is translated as CASSPTSGTGAVNEQFF. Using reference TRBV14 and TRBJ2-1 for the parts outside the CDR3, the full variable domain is EAGVTQFPSHSVIEKGQTVTLRCDPISGHDNLYWYRRVMGKEIKFLLHFVKESKQDESGMPNNRFLAERTGGTYSTLKVQPAELEDSGVYFCASSPTSGTGAVNEQFFGPGTRLTVL.

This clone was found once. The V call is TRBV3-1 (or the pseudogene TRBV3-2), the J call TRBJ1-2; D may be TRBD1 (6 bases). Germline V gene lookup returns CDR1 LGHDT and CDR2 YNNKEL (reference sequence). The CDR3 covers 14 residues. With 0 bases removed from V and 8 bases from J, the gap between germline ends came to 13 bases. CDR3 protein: CASSQDHGGQGYTF. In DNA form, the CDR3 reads TGTGCCAGCAGCCAAGATCACGGGGGGCAGGGCTACACCTTC.

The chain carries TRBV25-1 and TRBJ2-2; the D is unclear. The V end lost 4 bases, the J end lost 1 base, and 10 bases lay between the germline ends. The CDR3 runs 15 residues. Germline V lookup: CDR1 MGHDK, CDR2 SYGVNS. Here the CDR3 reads CASSGGRKNTGELFF. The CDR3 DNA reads TGTGCCAGCAGTGGTGGCAGGAAGAACACCGGGGAGCTGTTTTTT.

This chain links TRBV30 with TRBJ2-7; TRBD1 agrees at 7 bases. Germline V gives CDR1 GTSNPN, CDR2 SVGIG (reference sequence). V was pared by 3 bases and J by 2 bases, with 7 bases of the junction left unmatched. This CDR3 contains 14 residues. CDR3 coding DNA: TGTGCCTGGAGATTTGGGCAGGGGGCCTACGAGCAGTACTTC. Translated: CAWRFGQGAYEQYF.

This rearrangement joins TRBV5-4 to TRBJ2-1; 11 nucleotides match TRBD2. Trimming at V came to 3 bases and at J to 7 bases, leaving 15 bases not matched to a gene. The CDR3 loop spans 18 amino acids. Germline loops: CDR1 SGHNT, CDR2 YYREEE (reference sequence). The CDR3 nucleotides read TGTGCCAGCAGCTCCGCTCTTAATATGGTAGCGGGGGGGAATGAGCAGTTCTTC. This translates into CASSSALNMVAGGNEQFF.

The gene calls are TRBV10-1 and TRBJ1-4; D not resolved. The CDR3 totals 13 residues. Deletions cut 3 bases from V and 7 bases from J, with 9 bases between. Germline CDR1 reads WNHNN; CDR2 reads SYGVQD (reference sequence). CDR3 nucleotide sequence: TGCGCCAGCAGTGACGGAGGAAGTGAAAAACTGTTTTTT. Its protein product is CASSDGGSEKLFF.

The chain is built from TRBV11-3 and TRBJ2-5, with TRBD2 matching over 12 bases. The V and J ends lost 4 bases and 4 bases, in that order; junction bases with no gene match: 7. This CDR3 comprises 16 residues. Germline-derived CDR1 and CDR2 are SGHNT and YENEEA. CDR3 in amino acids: CASSSGLAGSRETQYF. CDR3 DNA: TGTGCCAGCAGCTCAGGACTAGCGGGAAGTAGAGAGACCCAGTACTTC. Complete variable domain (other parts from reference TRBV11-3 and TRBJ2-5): EAGVVQSPRYKIIEKKQPVAFWCNPISGHNTLYWYLQNLGQGPELLIRYENEEAVDDSQLPKDRFSAERLKGVDSTLKIQPAELGDSAVYLCASSSGLAGSRETQYFGPGTRLLVL.

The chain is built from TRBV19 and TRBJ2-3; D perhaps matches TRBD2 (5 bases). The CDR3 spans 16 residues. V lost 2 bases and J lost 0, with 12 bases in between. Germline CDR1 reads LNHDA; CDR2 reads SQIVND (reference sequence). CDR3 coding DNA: TGTGCCAGTAGTATAACCCCCCGGGGAAGCACAGATACGCAGTATTTT. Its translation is CASSITPRGSTDTQYF. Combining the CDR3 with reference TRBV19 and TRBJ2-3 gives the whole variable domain DGGITQSPKYLFRKEGQNVTLSCEQNLNHDAMYWYRQDPGQGLRLIYYSQIVNDFQKGDIAEGYSVSREKKESFPLTVTSAQKNPTAFYLCASSITPRGSTDTQYFGPGTRLTVL.

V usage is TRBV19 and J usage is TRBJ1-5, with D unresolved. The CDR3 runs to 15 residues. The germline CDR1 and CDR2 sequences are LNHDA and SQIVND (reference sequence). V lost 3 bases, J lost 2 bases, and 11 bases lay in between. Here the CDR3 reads CASSILLTGNQPQHF. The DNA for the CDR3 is TGTGCCAGTAGTATCTTACTTACAGGCAATCAGCCCCAGCATTTT.

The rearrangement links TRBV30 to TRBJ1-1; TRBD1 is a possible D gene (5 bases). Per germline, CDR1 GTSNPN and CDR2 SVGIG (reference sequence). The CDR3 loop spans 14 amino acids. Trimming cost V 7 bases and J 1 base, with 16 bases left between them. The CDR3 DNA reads TGTGCCTCATCTCCGGGACTGGGGAACACTGAAGCTTTCTTT. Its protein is CASSPGLGNTEAFF. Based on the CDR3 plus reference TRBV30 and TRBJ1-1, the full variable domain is SQTIHQWPATLVQPVGSPLSLECTVEGTSNPNLYWYRQAAGRGLQLLFYSVGIGQISSEVPQNLSASRPQDRQFILSSKKLLLSDSGFYLCASSPGLGNTEAFFGQGTRLTVV.

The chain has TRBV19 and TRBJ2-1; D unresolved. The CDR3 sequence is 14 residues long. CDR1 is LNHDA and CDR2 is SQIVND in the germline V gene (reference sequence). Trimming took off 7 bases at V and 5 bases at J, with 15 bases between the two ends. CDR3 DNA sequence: TGTGCCAGTACCCCAGGATTAACGAACAATGAGCAGTTCTTC. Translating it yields CASTPGLTNNEQFF.

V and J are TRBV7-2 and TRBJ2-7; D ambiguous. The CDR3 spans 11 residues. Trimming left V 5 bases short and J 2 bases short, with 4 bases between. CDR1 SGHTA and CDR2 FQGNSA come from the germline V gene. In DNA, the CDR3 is TGTGCCAGCAGCCCAGCCTACGAGCAGTACTTC. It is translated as CASSPAYEQYF. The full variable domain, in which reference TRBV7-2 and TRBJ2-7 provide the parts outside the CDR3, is GAGVSQSPSNKVTEKGKDVELRCDPISGHTALYWYRQSLGQGLEFLIYFQGNSAPDKSGLPSDRFSAERTGGSVSTLTIQRTQQEDSAVYLCASSPAYEQYFGPGTRLTVT.

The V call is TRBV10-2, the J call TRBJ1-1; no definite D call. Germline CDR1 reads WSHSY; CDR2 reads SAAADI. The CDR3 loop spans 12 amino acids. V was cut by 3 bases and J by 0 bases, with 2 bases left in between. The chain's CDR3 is CASSDMNTEAFF. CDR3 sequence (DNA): TGCGCCAGCAGTGACATGAACACTGAAGCTTTCTTT.

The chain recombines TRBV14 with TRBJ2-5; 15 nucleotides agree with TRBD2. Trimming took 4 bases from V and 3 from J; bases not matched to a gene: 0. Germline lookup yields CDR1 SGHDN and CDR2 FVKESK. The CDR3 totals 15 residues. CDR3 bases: TGTGCCAGCAGCCGGACTAGCGGGGGGGAAGAGACCCAGTACTTC. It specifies CASSRTSGGEETQYF.

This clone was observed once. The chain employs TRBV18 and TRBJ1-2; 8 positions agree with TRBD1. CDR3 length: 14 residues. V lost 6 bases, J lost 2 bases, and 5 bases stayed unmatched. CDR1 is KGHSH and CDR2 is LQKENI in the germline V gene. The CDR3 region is CASSSGTGNYGYTF. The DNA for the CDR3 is TGTGCCAGCTCGTCCGGGACAGGAAACTATGGCTACACCTTC.

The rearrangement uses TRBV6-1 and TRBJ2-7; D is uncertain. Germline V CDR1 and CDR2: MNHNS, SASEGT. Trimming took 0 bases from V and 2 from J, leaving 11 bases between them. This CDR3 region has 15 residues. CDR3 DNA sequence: TGTGCCAGCAGTGAAGCCGGCAGGATAGCCTACGAGCAGTACGTC. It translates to CASSEAGRIAYEQYV.

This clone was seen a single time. DNA of the CDR3: TGTGCCAGCAGTTTTGACAGAATCTACGAGCAGTACGTC. It translates to CASSFDRIYEQYV. The chain employs TRBV12-3 or TRBV12-4 and TRBJ2-7; D is perhaps TRBD1 (5 bases). This CDR3 has 13 amino acids. V lost 3 bases and J 3 bases, leaving 9 bases between the germline ends.

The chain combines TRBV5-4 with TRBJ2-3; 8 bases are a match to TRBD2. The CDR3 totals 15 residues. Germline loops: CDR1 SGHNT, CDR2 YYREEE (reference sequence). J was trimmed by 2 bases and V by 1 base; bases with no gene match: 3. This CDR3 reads CASSLSGGLTDTQYF. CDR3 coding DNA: TGTGCCAGCAGCTTGAGCGGGGGCCTCACAGATACGCAGTATTTT.

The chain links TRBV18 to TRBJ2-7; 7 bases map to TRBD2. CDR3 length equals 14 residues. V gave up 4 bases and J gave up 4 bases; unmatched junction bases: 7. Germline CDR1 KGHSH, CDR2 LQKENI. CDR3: CASSRLGEGYEQYF. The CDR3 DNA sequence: TGTGCCAGCTCACGCCTAGGGGAGGGGTACGAGCAGTACTTC. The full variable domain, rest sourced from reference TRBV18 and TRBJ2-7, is NAGVMQNPRHLVRRRGQEARLRCSPMKGHSHVYWYRQLPEEGLKFMVYLQKENIIDESGMPKERFSAEFPKEGPSILRIQQVVRGDSAAYFCASSRLGEGYEQYFGPGTRLTVT.

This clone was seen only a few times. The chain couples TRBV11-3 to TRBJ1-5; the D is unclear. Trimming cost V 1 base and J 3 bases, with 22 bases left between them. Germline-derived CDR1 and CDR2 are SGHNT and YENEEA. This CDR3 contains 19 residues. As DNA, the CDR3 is TGTGCCAGCAGCTTAGGGTGGACTGGAGCGAGGGTTCACAATCAGCCCCAGCATTTT. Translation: CASSLGWTGARVHNQPQHF.

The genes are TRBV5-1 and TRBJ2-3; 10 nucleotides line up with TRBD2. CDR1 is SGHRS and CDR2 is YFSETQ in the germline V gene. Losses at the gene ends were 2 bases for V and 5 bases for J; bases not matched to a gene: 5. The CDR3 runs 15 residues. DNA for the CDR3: TGCGCCAGCAGCTTTTCTAGCGGGAGCGGAGATACGCAGTATTTT. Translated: CASSFSSGSGDTQYF.